These 24 T cell receptor beta chains came from one sample sequenced in a study of shared T cell receptors in the human thymus. The protocol was immunoSEQ multiplex PCR, while the TCRdb copy is restricted to in-frame clones and leaves out a portion. The sample includes about 660,000 clones, around nine tenths of them seen just once. Separately, the same data were catalogued under a study of human thymus T cells.

The sequencing input was thymocytes. All receptors come from a boy under two years old with a congenital heart defect.

This chain links TRBV5-6 with TRBJ1-1, with D unresolved. Germline V gives CDR1 SGHDT, CDR2 YYEEEE. The ends were cut back, 4 bases at V and 3 bases at J, with 16 bases in the middle. The CDR3 has 15 residues. The DNA of the CDR3 is TGTGCCAGCAGCATGGGCGTCGGGGAGGACACTGAAGCTTTCTTT. Its protein product is CASSMGVGEDTEAFF.

This rearrangement joins TRBV5-4 to TRBJ2-3, with 7 bases aligning to TRBD2. The CDR3 spans 16 residues. The germline V gene encodes CDR1 SGHNT and CDR2 YYREEE (reference sequence). Trimming at V came to 0 bases and at J to 4 bases, leaving 8 bases not matched to a gene. The CDR3 loop reads CASSLGRERGADTQYF. DNA for the CDR3: TGTGCCAGCAGCTTGGGGCGGGAGAGGGGAGCAGATACGCAGTATTTT.

In its sample, this clone was seen once. The chain combines TRBV4-3 with TRBJ2-1, with TRBD2 matching 12 bases. CDR1 and CDR2 from the germline V gene are LGHNA and YSLEER. The ends lost 0 bases at V and 8 bases at J; junction bases unmatched: 8. The CDR3 is 17 residues long. For the CDR3, the DNA is TGCGCCAGCAGCCAAGATGAAGCTAGCGGGAGGGAGGATGAGCAGTTCTTC. This gives the protein CASSQDEASGREDEQFF.

The chain links TRBV20-1 to TRBJ2-7; D is perhaps TRBD2 (5 bases). V lost 2 bases to trimming and J lost 7 bases, with 9 bases between them. This CDR3 is 11 amino acids long. Germline-derived CDR1 and CDR2 are DFQATT and SNEGSKA (reference sequence). CDR3 bases: TGCAGTGCTAGAAACGGACTGGAGCAGTACTTC. Its translation is CSARNGLEQYF.

The chain carries TRBV27 and TRBJ2-7, with 9 bases identical to TRBD2. CDR3 length equals 17 residues. Germline V gene sequence: CDR1 MNHEY, CDR2 SMNVEV (reference sequence). The V and J ends lost 3 bases and 4 bases, in that order; junction bases with no gene match: 13. CDR3: CASSFKLGGRAGYEQYF. The CDR3 nucleotides read TGTGCCAGCAGTTTTAAGCTAGGCGGGAGGGCCGGGTACGAGCAGTACTTC.

The chain employs TRBV5-1 and TRBJ2-4; D perhaps matches TRBD2 (7 bases). With 5 bases removed from V and 3 bases from J, the gap between germline ends came to 15 bases. The CDR3 runs 15 residues. Germline loops: CDR1 SGHRS, CDR2 YFSETQ. CDR3 protein: CASSFIGGDKNIQYF. CDR3 coding DNA: TGCGCCAGCAGTTTCATAGGGGGGGACAAAAACATTCAGTACTTC.

V gene TRBV7-2 combines with J gene TRBJ2-1; TRBD2 matches 9 bases. The CDR3 totals 16 residues. J lost 5 bases, V lost 5 bases, and 10 bases had no gene match. The V gene's germline CDR1 is SGHTA and CDR2 FQGNSA. DNA of the CDR3: TGTGCCAGCAGCGCAGAGCCGGGACTAGCCAACAATGAGCAGTTCTTC. It is translated as CASSAEPGLANNEQFF.

The chain couples TRBV4-3 to TRBJ2-7; 10 nucleotides match TRBD2. This CDR3 contains 17 residues. The germline V gene has CDR1 LGHNA and CDR2 YSLEER. Unmatched junction bases numbered 10, after V lost 2 bases and J lost 3 bases. This CDR3 reads CASSQSLLAGVLYEQYF. CDR3 nucleotides: TGCGCCAGCAGCCAATCCCTCCTAGCGGGAGTGCTCTACGAGCAGTACTTC.

The J gene is TRBJ2-2, the V gene TRBV4-3; 7 bases map to TRBD2. The trim removed 0 bases at V and 0 bases at J, leaving 13 bases unmatched. The germline gives CDR1 LGHNA, CDR2 YSLEER. This CDR3 is built from 20 residues. The CDR3 protein is CASSQDPSSGHPANTGELFF. The DNA for the CDR3 is TGCGCCAGCAGCCAAGATCCCTCTAGCGGCCACCCCGCGAACACCGGGGAGCTGTTTTTT.

V and J are TRBV5-1 and TRBJ1-5; 9 nucleotides line up with TRBD1. Unmatched junction bases numbered 4, after V lost 0 bases and J lost 0 bases. Germline V CDR1 and CDR2: SGHRS, YFSETQ. This CDR3 contains 17 residues. CDR3 nucleotides: TGCGCCAGCAGCTTGGATCCACAGGGGGCTAGCAATCAGCCCCAGCATTTT. This gives the protein CASSLDPQGASNQPQHF. Supplemented by reference TRBV5-1 and TRBJ1-5, the full variable domain reads KAGVTQTPRYLIKTRGQQVTLSCSPISGHRSVSWYQQTPGQGLQFLFEYFSETQRNKGNFPGRFSGRQFSNSRSEMNVSTLELGDSALYLCASSLDPQGASNQPQHFGDGTRLSIL.

CDR3 loop: CASSYSTPEGEKLFF. In DNA form, the CDR3 reads TGTGCCAGCAGTTACTCGACGCCGGAGGGTGAAAAACTGTTTTTT. This chain joins TRBV6-6 and TRBJ1-4; D unresolved. V was pared by 0 bases and J by 7 bases, with 12 bases between. Germline V CDR1 and CDR2: MNHNY, SVGAGI (reference sequence). The CDR3 totals 15 residues.

The rearrangement links TRBV2 to TRBJ2-1; 8 bases agree with TRBD2. In germline, CDR1 is SNHLY, CDR2 FYNNEI. After removal of 3 bases from V and 7 bases from J, the junction contained 11 bases not matched to a gene. This CDR3 comprises 16 residues. CDR3: CASSDPSGLSRNEQFF. The CDR3 DNA reads as TGTGCCAGCAGTGACCCTAGCGGGCTCAGCCGGAATGAGCAGTTCTTC.

This chain's CDR3 is CASSPIARLAGEETQYF. CDR3 DNA: TGTGCCAGCAGCCCCATCGCCCGACTAGCGGGGGAAGAGACCCAGTACTTC. The rearrangement links TRBV14 to TRBJ2-5; 12 nucleotides align to TRBD2. CDR3 size: 17 residues. V dropped 4 bases and J dropped 3; count of bases not matched to a gene: 9. CDR1 is SGHDN and CDR2 is FVKESK in the germline V gene.

The V gene is TRBV7-8, the J gene TRBJ2-1, with 7 bases that match TRBD2. The length of the CDR3 is 17 residues. The germline V gene encodes CDR1 SGHVS and CDR2 FQNEAQ. V shed 0 bases and J 0 bases; nucleotides not matched to a gene: 5. The CDR3 spells CASSLAVGGSSYNEQFF. Written as DNA, the CDR3 is TGTGCCAGCAGCTTAGCTGTGGGCGGGAGCTCCTACAATGAGCAGTTCTTC.

The gene calls are TRBV9 and TRBJ2-7; 12 bases are a match to TRBD2. V was pared by 3 bases and J by 5 bases, with 3 bases of the junction left unmatched. CDR1 SGDLS and CDR2 YYNGEE come from the germline V gene. The CDR3 has 14 residues. The CDR3 coding sequence is TGTGCCAGCAGCGAGACTAGCGGGAGCCACGAGCAGTACTTC. Its translation is CASSETSGSHEQYF.

J is TRBJ2-3 and V is TRBV29-1; TRBD2 agrees at 8 bases. The CDR3 spans 20 residues. V lost 3 bases to trimming and J lost 0 bases; unmatched junction nucleotides: 20. Germline lookup yields CDR1 SQVTM and CDR2 ANQGSEA. This chain's CDR3 is CSVDGSRQGRLAMSTDTQYF. For the CDR3, the DNA is TGCAGCGTTGACGGTTCCAGGCAGGGTCGACTAGCGATGAGCACAGATACGCAGTATTTT.

This rearrangement joins TRBV5-6 to TRBJ2-5; 8 bases are shared with TRBD1. V shed 0 bases and J 5 bases; nucleotides not matched to a gene: 6. The CDR3 is 15 residues long. CDR1 is SGHDT and CDR2 is YYEEEE in the germline V gene. CDR3 bases: TGTGCCAGCAGCTTGGGACAGGGGATTACGGAGACCCAGTACTTC. It translates to CASSLGQGITETQYF.

V gene TRBV7-2 combines with J gene TRBJ2-7; a possible D gene is TRBD2 (6 bases). Deletions cut 4 bases from V and 3 bases from J, with 19 bases between. Per germline, CDR1 SGHTA and CDR2 FQGNSA. This CDR3 is built from 16 residues. Written as DNA, the CDR3 is TGTGCCAGCAGCTCGGGGGATAGCGGAGCGGTCTACGAGCAGTACTTC. Translated, it gives CASSSGDSGAVYEQYF.

J is TRBJ2-5 and V is TRBV25-1; 9 bases agree with TRBD2. The CDR3 contains 17 residues. CDR1 and CDR2 from the germline V gene are MGHDK and SYGVNS. V shed 0 bases, J shed 5 bases, and the junction held 10 bases outside the gene matches. Here the CDR3 reads CASSEYLRGRAFETQYF. The CDR3 region has the DNA TGTGCCAGCAGTGAATATCTTCGCGGGAGGGCTTTCGAGACCCAGTACTTC.

This clone was seen just once. The chain is built from TRBV11-3 and TRBJ2-2; 7 bases are a match to TRBD1. This CDR3 region has 13 residues. Germline assignment: CDR1 SGHNT and CDR2 YENEEA. Trimming removed 5 bases from V and 6 bases from J; junction bases left unmatched: 3. This chain's CDR3 is CASSPGTAGELFF. CDR3 DNA: TGTGCCAGCAGCCCCGGGACAGCCGGGGAGCTGTTTTTT.

The V gene is TRBV5-4, the J gene TRBJ2-4; 11 bases line up with TRBD2. V was clipped by 0 bases and J by 5 bases; unmatched bases: 7. The germline gives CDR1 SGHNT, CDR2 YYREEE (reference sequence). CDR3 length: 17 residues. This CDR3 is CASSLEVSGRGENIQYF. In nucleotides, the CDR3 is TGTGCCAGCAGCTTGGAAGTTAGCGGGAGGGGGGAAAACATTCAGTACTTC. The full variable domain, in which reference TRBV5-4 and TRBJ2-4 provide the parts outside the CDR3, is ETGVTQSPTHLIKTRGQQVTLRCSSQSGHNTVSWYQQALGQGPQFIFQYYREEENGRGNFPPRFSGLQFPNYSSELNVNALELDDSALYLCASSLEVSGRGENIQYFGAGTRLSVL.

This sequence joins TRBV4-3 and TRBJ1-2; D remains unclear. Trimming removed 4 bases at V and 0 bases at J, with 9 bases between. Germline CDR1 reads LGHNA; CDR2 reads YSLEER. The CDR3 length is 14 residues. The CDR3 spells CASSPVRANYGYTF. The CDR3 region has the DNA TGCGCCAGCAGCCCGGTTCGCGCTAACTATGGCTACACCTTC.

The chain carries TRBV2 and TRBJ2-7; TRBD1 matches 11 bases. V gave up 4 bases and J gave up 7 bases; unmatched junction bases: 27. CDR3 length: 21 amino acids. Germline lookup yields CDR1 SNHLY and CDR2 FYNNEI. In DNA form, the CDR3 reads TGTGCCAGCAGTGTCGGGACAGGGGGGACTAGAGGAGAGAGGAACCCTGGGGAGCAGTACTTC. As protein: CASSVGTGGTRGERNPGEQYF.

This chain connects TRBV7-2 to TRBJ2-5; 8 bases map to TRBD2. The CDR3 is made up of 13 amino acids. After removal of 7 bases from V and 7 bases from J, the junction contained 8 bases not matched to a gene. Germline CDR1 reads SGHTA; CDR2 reads FQGNSA. In DNA, the CDR3 is TGTGCCAGCACCAAGCGGGAGACGATGACCCAGTACTTC. Amino acids: CASTKRETMTQYF.